This entry describes one TCR beta chain. Its antigen is undetermined. Sequenced material consisted of expressed TCRB transcripts (all of the isolated RNA was reverse transcribed). Clones were sequenced by immunoSEQ multiplex PCR, and TCRdb holds only the in-frame ones, with some missing. Among under 55,000 clones, under 55% were seen once, and the ten largest hold approximately 1.4%. These data originate in a study of beta chain features in type 1 diabetes. Study conclusions and caveats: The similarity of naive, central memory and Treg TCRB repertoires appeared greater among patients than among healthy donors. Across all four CD4+ subsets, people with type 1 diabetes showed modestly shorter TCRB CDR3s. More deletions and fewer insertions at VDJ junctions were found in patients with type 1 diabetes.

Via the markers CD45RO/CCR7/CD25/CD127/CD95/CD27, stem cell-like memory, regulatory, central memory and naive CD4+ cells were sorted. Purity above 95% was achieved in all sorted populations. CDR1 and CDR2 from the germline V gene are KGHSH and LQKENI. The CDR3 is 15 amino acids. The V gene lost 0 bases and the J gene lost 3 bases, with 8 bases spanning the gap. Input material: Tregs from blood. The TCR originated in a man aged 25 to 40 with type 1 diabetes. The V gene is TRBV18, the J gene TRBJ2-2; D is ambiguous. Here the CDR3 DNA reads TGTGCCAGCTCACCACCACACACCTACACCGGGGAGCTGTTTTTT. It translates to CASSPPHTYTGELFF.